This TCR beta chain came from a study of control samples from healthy donors and cancer patients. The table came from immunoSEQ multiplex PCR; TCRdb's copy has only in-frame clones and leaves some out. The table lists 70,000 to 85,000 clones, roughly 82% of them singletons, with around a tenth in the top ten. The germline CDR1 and CDR2 sequences are SGHKS and YYEKEE (reference sequence). The ends were cut back, 7 bases at V and 4 bases at J, with 12 bases in the middle. The CDR3 totals 13 residues. A single count supports this clone. The sequence was collected from a man aged 60 to 69 with head and neck cancer. Specimen: PBMCs. J is TRBJ1-5 and V is TRBV5-5, with no clear D. The CDR3 bases are TGTGCCAGCGGTCAGGCTCCAAATCAGCCCCAGCATTTT. It encodes CASGQAPNQPQHF. Variable domain in full (rest from reference TRBV5-5 and TRBJ1-5): DAGVTQSPTHLIKTRGQQVTLRCSPISGHKSVSWYQQVLGQGPQFIFQYYEKEERGRGNFPDRFSARQFPNYSSELNVNALLLGDSALYLCASGQAPNQPQHFGDGTRLSIL.